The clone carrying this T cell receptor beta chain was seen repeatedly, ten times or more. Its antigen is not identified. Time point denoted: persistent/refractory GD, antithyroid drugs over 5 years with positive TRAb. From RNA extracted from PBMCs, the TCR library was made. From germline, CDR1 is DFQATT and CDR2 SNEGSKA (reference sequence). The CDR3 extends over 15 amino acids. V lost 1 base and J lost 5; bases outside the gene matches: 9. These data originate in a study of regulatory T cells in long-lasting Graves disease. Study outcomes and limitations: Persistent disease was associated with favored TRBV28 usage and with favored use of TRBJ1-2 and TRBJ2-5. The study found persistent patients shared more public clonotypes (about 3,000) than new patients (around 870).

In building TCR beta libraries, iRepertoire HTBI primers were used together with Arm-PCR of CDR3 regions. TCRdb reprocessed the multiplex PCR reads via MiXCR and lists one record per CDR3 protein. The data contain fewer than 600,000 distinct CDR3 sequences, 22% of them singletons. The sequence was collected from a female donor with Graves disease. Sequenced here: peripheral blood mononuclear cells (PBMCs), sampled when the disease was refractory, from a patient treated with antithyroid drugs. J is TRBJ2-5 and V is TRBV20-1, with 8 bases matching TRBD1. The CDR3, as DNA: TGCAGTGCTAGAGGCCCGACAGGGGTCGGGGAGACCCAGTACTTC. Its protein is CSARGPTGVGETQYF.